This T cell receptor (beta chain) was sequenced for a study of T-cell memory formation after mild COVID-19. On the study more broadly: Largely donor-specific TCR clusters were found. General study findings and limits: Memory cells collected pre-infection included some clones that later responded, suggesting cross-reactive memory joined.

Employing constant-segment primers, 5'RACE generated TCR alpha and TCR beta cDNA libraries bearing sample barcodes and UMIs. Using its own MiXCR run on the 5' RACE reads, TCRdb lists one record per CDR3 protein. The sample has fewer than 300,000 distinct CDR3 sequences; roughly 18% are singletons. At least ten counts were recorded for this clonotype. Its specificity is unknown. Between the trimmed V and J ends, which lost 5 bases and 4 bases, there was a span of 11 bases. Germline CDR1 is MNHEY and CDR2 is SMNVEV (reference sequence). The CDR3 runs 14 residues. V gene TRBV27 combines with J gene TRBJ2-2; TRBD1 is a possible D gene (6 bases). Sequences were obtained from PBMCs or a T cell subset sorted from them (not recorded which). This receptor was obtained from a man aged 18 to 29 who had mild COVID-19 (a few samples of this study predate the infection). Cell type and time point are not known. The CDR3 sequence: CASSRTDGTGELFF. CDR3 DNA: TGTGCCAGCAGTAGGACAGACGGCACCGGGGAGCTGTTTTTT.